The clone carrying this T cell receptor beta chain showed up many times. One end of the junction does not line up with germline, which may come from a read error. TCRdb reprocessed the RT-PCR reads with MiXCR, giving one entry per CDR3 protein. Among approximately 530,000 distinct CDR3 sequences listed, 10% to 15% were seen once. The CDR3 covers 14 residues. From germline, CDR1 is SGHRS and CDR2 YFSETQ. These data belong to a study of response to subunit inactivated influenza vaccine. The sequence came from a man aged 50 to 59 who received an inactivated influenza vaccine. Source: PBMCs from blood, taken 45 days after vaccination. The chain joins TRBV5-1 to TRBJ2-7; 7 bases match TRBD2. Here the CDR3 reads CASSLAGRTYEQYF. CDR3 nucleotide sequence: TGTGCCAGCAGCTTAGCGGGTAGAACCTACGAGCAGTACTTC.